These T cell receptor beta chains were read from a single sample in a study of CD8+ T cells in alopecia areata. Data came from immunoSEQ multiplex PCR; TCRdb stores just in-frame clones and leaves some out. Of 120,000 or so clones listed, about 51% are singletons. Sequencing was done on a sample of NKG2D-low CD8+ T cells sorted from blood. Receptor source: a human donor with alopecia areata. CDR3s include the opening cysteine and the closing phenylalanine or tryptophan. D genes are given only for firm matches. Not all rows give a size; the values are once, few, many and, for expanded clones, a class.

D gene,J gene,clone size,V gene,CDR3 DNA,CDR3 protein
.,TRBJ2-3,.,TRBV30,TGTGCCTGGAGTGGAGGATCTCCGCAGTATTTT,CAWSGGSPQYF
.,TRBJ2-2,.,TRBV30,TGTGCCTGGACAGGATACACCGGGGAGCTGTTTTTT,CAWTGYTGELFF
TRBD2,TRBJ2-2,.,TRBV4-1,TGCGCCAGCGGTGGGGGACTAGTTGGCACCGGGGAGCTGTTTTTT,CASGGGLVGTGELFF
.,TRBJ2-3,few,TRBV6-4,TGTGCCAGCAGCCCGGGGACCCTCCAGACAGATACGCAGTATTTT,CASSPGTLQTDTQYF
.,TRBJ2-4,.,TRBV30,TGTGCCTGGGACCAGGGTGCTACCTCCAGTGACATTCAGCACTTC,CAWDQGATSSDIQHF
.,TRBJ2-1,.,TRBV7-2,TGTGCCAGCAGACAAATAGCGCCTGAGCAGTTCTTC,CASRQIAPEQFF
TRBD1,TRBJ2-1,.,TRBV4-1,TGCGCCAGCAGCCAAGATAGGGGACAGGGGAATGAGCAGTTCTTC,CASSQDRGQGNEQFF
.,TRBJ2-2,once,TRBV4-3,TGCGCCAGCAGCCAAGGGAGCGGCGGGGAGCTGTTTTTT,CASSQGSGGELFF
.,TRBJ2-7,.,TRBV27,TGTGCCACCAACAGGGGAGGGGACGAGCAGTACTTC,CATNRGGDEQYF
TRBD1,TRBJ2-4,.,TRBV29-1,TGCAGCGTCTACCGGGGACAGCAAAACATTCAGTACTTC,CSVYRGQQNIQYF
.,TRBJ1-2,.,TRBV29-1,TGCAGCGTTGAAGTGACAATGGGACAAACTTTTGGCTACACCTTC,CSVEVTMGQTFGYTF
TRBD2,TRBJ2-7,few,TRBV27,TGTGCCAGCAGTCTCGACATAGCGGGAGCCTACGAGCAGTACTTC,CASSLDIAGAYEQYF
TRBD1,TRBJ1-1,.,TRBV29-1,TGCAGCGCATGGACAGGGAGCACTGAAGCTTTCTTT,CSAWTGSTEAFF
TRBD2,TRBJ2-1,few,TRBV7-9,TGTGCCAGCCCCGGGGGGGGCGTCGATGAGCAGTTCTTC,CASPGGGVDEQFF
.,TRBJ2-1,.,TRBV28,TGTGCCAGCAGCGCCGCCGTTGAGCAGTTCTTC,CASSAAVEQFF
.,TRBJ1-1,few,TRBV27,TGTGCCAGCCCCCACCCCGCCAGAATGAACACTGAAGCTTTCTTT,CASPHPARMNTEAFF
TRBD2,TRBJ2-7,.,TRBV5-4,TGTGCCAGCAGCGATGGGACTAGCGGGGAGAACGAGCAGTACTTC,CASSDGTSGENEQYF